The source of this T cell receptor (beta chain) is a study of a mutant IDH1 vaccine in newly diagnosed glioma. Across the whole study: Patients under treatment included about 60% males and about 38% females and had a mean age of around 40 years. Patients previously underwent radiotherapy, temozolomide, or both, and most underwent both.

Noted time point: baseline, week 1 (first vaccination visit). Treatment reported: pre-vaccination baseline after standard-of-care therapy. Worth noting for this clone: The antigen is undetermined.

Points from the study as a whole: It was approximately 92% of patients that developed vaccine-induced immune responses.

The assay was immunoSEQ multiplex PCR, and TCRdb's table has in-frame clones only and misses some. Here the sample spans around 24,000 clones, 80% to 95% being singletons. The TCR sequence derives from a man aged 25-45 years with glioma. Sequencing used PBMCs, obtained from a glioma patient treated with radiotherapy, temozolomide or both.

CDR3 DNA: TGTGCCTGGAGTGATTCTCCTCAGTCGCCGTTTTTT. Its translation: CAWSDSPQSPFF. The chain combines TRBV30 with TRBJ1-4; D gene uncertain. CDR3 length: 12 residues. V gave up 1 base and J gave up 16 bases, with 16 bases separating them. CDR1 is GTSNPN and CDR2 is SVGIG in the germline V gene (reference sequence). Based on the CDR3 plus reference TRBV30 and TRBJ1-4, the full variable domain is SQTIHQWPATLVQPVGSPLSLECTVEGTSNPNLYWYRQAAGRGLQLLFYSVGIGQISSEVPQNLSASRPQDRQFILSSKKLLLSDSGFYLCAWSDSPQSPFFGSGTQLSVL.